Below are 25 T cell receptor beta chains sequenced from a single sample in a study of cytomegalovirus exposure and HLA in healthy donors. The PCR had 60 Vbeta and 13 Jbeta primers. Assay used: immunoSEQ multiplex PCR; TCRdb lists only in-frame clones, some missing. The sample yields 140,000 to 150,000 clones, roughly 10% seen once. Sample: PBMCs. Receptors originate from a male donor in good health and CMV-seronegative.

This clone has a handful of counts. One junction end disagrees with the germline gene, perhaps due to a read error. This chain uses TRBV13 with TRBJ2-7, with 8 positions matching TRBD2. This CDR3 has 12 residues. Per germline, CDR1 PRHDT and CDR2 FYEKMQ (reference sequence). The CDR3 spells CASSLAGNEQYF. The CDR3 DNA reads TGTGCCAGCAGTTTAGCGGGGAACGAGCAGTACTTC.

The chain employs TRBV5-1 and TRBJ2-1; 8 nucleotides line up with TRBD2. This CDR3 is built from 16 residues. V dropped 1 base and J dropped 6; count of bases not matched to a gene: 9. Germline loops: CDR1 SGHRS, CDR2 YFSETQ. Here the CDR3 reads CASSLTGGPPSNEQFF. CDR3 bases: TGCGCCAGCAGCTTGACGGGAGGGCCGCCAAGCAATGAGCAGTTCTTC.

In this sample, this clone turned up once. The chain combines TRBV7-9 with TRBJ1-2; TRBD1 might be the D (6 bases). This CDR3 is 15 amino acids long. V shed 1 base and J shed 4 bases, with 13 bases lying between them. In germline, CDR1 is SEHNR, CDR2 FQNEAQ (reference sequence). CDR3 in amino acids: CASSLDGQPFYGYTF. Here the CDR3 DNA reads TGTGCCAGCAGCTTAGATGGACAGCCCTTCTATGGCTACACCTTC.

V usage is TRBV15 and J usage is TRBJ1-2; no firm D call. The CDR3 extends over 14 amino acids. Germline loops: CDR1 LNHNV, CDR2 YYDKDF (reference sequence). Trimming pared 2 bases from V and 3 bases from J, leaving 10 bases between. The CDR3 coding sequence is TGTGCCACCAGCAGAACAGAGGGCGACTATGGCTACACCTTC. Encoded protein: CATSRTEGDYGYTF.

CDR3: CASSTSGLAGGEQYF. The DNA for the CDR3 is TGTGCCAGTAGTACCTCGGGACTAGCGGGAGGCGAGCAGTACTTC. The rearrangement links TRBV19 to TRBJ2-7; 15 bases are a match to TRBD2. Germline lookup yields CDR1 LNHDA and CDR2 SQIVND (reference sequence). V trimming: 4 bases; J trimming: 6 bases; junction bases outside the gene matches: 4. The CDR3 is 15 residues long.

DNA for the CDR3: TGTGCCAGCAGTTCGAGGGGACTAGCGGGGGGTGAGCAGTACTTC. This translates into CASSSRGLAGGEQYF. The chain couples TRBV27 to TRBJ2-5; 15 bases fit TRBD2. CDR1 MNHEY and CDR2 SMNVEV come from the germline V gene (reference sequence). The ends lost 4 bases at V and 11 bases at J; junction bases unmatched: 8. The CDR3 loop spans 15 amino acids.

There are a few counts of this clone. The DNA for the CDR3 is TGTGCCAGCAGCCAAGATTACTCGTTTGAGAGCTCCTACAATGAGCAGTTCTTC. This codes for CASSQDYSFESSYNEQFF. J is TRBJ2-1 and V is TRBV4-2; D remains unclear. The CDR3 is made up of 18 amino acids. The V gene's germline CDR1 is LGHNA and CDR2 YNFKEQ. The V end lost 0 bases, the J end lost 0 bases, and 15 bases lay between the germline ends.

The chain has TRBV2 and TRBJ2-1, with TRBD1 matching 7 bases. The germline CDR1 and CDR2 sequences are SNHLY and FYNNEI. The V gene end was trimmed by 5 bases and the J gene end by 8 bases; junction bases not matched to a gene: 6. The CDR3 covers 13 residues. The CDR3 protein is CASSIFQGDEQFF. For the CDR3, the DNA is TGTGCCAGCAGTATTTTCCAGGGGGATGAGCAGTTCTTC.

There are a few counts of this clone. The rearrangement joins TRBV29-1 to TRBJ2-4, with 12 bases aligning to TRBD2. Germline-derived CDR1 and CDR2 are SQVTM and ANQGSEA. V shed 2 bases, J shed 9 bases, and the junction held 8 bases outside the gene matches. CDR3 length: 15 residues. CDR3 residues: CSVEWASGRASIQYF. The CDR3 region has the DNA TGCAGCGTTGAATGGGCTAGCGGGAGGGCGAGCATTCAGTACTTC.

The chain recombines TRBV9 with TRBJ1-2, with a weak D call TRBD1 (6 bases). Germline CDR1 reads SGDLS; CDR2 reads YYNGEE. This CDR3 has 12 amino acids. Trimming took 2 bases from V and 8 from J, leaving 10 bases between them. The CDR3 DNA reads TGTGCCAGCAGCGTTACAGGGCTGGGCTACACCTTC. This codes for CASSVTGLGYTF. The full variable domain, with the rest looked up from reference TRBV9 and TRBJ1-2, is DSGVTQTPKHLITATGQRVTLRCSPRSGDLSVYWYQQSLDQGLQFLIQYYNGEERAKGNILERFSAQQFPDLHSELNLSSLELGDSALYFCASSVTGLGYTFGSGTRLTVV.

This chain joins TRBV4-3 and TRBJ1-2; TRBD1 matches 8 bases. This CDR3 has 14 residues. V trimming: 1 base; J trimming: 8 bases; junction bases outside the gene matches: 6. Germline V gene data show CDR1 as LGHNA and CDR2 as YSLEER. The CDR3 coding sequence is TGCGCCAGCAGCCAAGTCGGACAGGGAGGCGGCTACACCTTC. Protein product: CASSQVGQGGGYTF.

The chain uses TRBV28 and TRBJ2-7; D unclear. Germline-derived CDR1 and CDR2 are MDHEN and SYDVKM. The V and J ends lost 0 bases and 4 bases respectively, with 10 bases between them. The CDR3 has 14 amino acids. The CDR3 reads CASSLWASIYEQYF. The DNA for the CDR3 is TGTGCCAGCAGTTTATGGGCTAGTATTTACGAGCAGTACTTC.

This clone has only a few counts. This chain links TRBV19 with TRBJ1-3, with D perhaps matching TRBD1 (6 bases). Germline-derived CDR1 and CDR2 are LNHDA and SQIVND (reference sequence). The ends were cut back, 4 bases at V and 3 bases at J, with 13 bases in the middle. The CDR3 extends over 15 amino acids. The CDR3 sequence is CASSTSRDIGNTIYF. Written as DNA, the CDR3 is TGTGCCAGTAGTACGTCCCGGGACATTGGAAACACCATATATTTT.

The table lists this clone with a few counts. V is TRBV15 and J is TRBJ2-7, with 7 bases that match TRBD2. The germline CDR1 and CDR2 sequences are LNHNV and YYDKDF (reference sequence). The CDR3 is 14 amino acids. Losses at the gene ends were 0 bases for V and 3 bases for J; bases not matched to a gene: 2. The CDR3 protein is CATSREGEGYEQYF. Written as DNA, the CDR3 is TGTGCCACCAGCAGAGAAGGGGAGGGCTACGAGCAGTACTTC.

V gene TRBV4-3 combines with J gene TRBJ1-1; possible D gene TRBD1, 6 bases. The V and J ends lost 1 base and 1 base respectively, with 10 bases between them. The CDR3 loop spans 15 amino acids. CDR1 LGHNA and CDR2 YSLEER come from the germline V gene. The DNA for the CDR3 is TGCGCCAGCAGCCAAGCCCAGGGGTCGAACACTGAAGCTTTCTTT. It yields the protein CASSQAQGSNTEAFF.

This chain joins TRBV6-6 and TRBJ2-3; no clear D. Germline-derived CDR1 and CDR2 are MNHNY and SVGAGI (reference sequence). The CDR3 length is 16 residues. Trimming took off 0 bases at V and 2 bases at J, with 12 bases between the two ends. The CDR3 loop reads CASSYSTPDPTDTQYF. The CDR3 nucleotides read TGTGCCAGCAGTTACTCGACACCCGATCCCACAGATACGCAGTATTTT.

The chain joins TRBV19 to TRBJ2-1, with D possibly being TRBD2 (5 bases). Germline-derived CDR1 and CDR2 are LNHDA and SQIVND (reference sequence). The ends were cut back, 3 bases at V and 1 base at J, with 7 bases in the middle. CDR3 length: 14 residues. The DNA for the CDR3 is TGTGCCAGTAGTATGTCGGGGTCCTACAATGAGCAGTTCTTC. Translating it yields CASSMSGSYNEQFF.

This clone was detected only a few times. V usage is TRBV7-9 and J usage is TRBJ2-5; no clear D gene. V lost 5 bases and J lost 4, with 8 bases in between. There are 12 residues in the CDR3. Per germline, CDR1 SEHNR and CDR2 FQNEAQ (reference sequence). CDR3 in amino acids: CASSPRGETQYF. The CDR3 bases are TGTGCCAGCAGCCCCCGAGGAGAGACCCAGTACTTC.

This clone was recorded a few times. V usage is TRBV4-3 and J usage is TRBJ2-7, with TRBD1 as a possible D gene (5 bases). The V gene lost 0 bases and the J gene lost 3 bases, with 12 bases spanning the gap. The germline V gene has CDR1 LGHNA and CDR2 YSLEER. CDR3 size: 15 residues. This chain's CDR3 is CASSQEDGAYYEQYF. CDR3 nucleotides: TGCGCCAGCAGCCAAGAGGATGGGGCTTACTACGAGCAGTACTTC.

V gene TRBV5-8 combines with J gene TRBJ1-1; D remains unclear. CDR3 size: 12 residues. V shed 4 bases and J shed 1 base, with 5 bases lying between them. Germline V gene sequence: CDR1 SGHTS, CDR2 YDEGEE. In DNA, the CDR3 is TGTGCCAGCAGCCTGTCGAACACTGAAGCTTTCTTT. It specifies CASSLSNTEAFF.

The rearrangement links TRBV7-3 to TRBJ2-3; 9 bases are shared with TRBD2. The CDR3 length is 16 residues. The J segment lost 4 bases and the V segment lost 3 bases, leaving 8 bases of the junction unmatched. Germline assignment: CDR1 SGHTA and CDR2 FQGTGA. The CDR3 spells CASSLRGGGVPDTQYF. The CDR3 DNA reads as TGTGCCAGCAGCTTGCGCGGCGGGGGGGTTCCAGATACGCAGTATTTT.

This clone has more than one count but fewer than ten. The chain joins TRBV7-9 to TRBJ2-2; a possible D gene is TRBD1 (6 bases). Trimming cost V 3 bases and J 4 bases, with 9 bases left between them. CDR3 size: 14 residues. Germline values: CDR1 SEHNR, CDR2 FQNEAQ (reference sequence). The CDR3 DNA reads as TGTGCCAGCAGCTTGGGACAACTCACCGGGGAGCTGTTTTTT. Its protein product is CASSLGQLTGELFF. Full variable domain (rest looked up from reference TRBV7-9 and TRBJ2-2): DTGVSQNPRHKITKRGQNVTFRCDPISEHNRLYWYRQTLGQGPEFLTYFQNEAQLEKSRLLSDRFSAERPKGSFSTLEIQRTEQGDSAMYLCASSLGQLTGELFFGEGSRLTVL.

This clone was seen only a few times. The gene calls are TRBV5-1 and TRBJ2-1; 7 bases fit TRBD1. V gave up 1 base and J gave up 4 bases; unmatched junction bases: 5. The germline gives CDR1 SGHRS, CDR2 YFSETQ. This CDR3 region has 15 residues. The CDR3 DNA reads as TGCGCCAGCAGCTTGCAGGGACAGCAGTACAATGAGCAGTTCTTC. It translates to CASSLQGQQYNEQFF. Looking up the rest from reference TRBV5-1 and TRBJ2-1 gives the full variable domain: KAGVTQTPRYLIKTRGQQVTLSCSPISGHRSVSWYQQTPGQGLQFLFEYFSETQRNKGNFPGRFSGRQFSNSRSEMNVSTLELGDSALYLCASSLQGQQYNEQFFGPGTRLTVL.

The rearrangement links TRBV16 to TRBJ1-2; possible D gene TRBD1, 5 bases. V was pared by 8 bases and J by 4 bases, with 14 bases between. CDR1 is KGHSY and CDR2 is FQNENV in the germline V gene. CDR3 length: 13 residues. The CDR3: CASAGGEGYGYTF. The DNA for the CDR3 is TGTGCCAGCGCCGGGGGGGAAGGCTATGGCTACACCTTC.

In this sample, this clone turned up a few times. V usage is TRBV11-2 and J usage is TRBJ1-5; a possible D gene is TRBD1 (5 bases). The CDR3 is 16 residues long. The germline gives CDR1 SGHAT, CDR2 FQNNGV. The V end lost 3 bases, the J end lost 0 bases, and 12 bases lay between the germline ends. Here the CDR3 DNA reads TGTGCCAGCAGCTTGATAGACAGACATAGCAATCAGCCCCAGCATTTT. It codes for CASSLIDRHSNQPQHF.